This entry concerns a single TCR beta chain. Its antigen remains unidentified. What was sequenced were expressed TCRB transcripts, since all of the isolated RNA had been reverse transcribed. The data were produced by immunoSEQ multiplex PCR, yet TCRdb's version contains in-frame clones alone and is incomplete. The profile shows fewer than 300,000 clones, 11% of them singletons. The data stem from a study of beta chain features in type 1 diabetes. About the research overall: Nearly 110,000,000 sorted cells were examined across all samples.

Per the germline V gene, CDR1 is LNHDA and CDR2 is SQIVND (reference sequence). The CDR3 spans 14 residues. The V and J ends lost 7 bases and 5 bases respectively, with 14 bases between them. Points from the study as a whole: People with Type 1 diabetes carried modestly yet significantly shorter TCRB CDR3s in all four CD4+ subsets. Naive, central memory and regulatory TCRB repertoires appeared more similar among patients than healthy donors. The study notes PCR might favor shorter templates equally in patients and controls.

The chain uses TRBV19 and TRBJ2-2, with TRBD1 as a possible D gene (5 bases). What was sequenced was naive CD4+ T cells from blood. This TCR was sampled from a man between 25 and 39 years old with type 1 diabetes. The CDR3: CASKGQGGTGELFF. The CDR3 nucleotides are TGTGCCAGTAAAGGGCAGGGTGGGACCGGGGAGCTGTTTTTT. Supplemented by reference TRBV19 and TRBJ2-2, the full variable domain reads DGGITQSPKYLFRKEGQNVTLSCEQNLNHDAMYWYRQDPGQGLRLIYYSQIVNDFQKGDIAEGYSVSREKKESFPLTVTSAQKNPTAFYLCASKGQGGTGELFFGEGSRLTVL.